The clone carrying this T cell receptor beta chain was found a few times. The source of the sample is a study of T cells in Graves' hyperthyroidism and ophthalmopathy. Trimming cost V 3 bases and J 7 bases; bases outside gene matches: 6. The CDR3 covers 15 residues. The V gene's germline CDR1 is SGDLS and CDR2 YYNGEE. There were TCR beta CDR3 regions amplified from RNA transcripts. The TCR CDR3 was amplified in a first-round RT-PCR using the HTBI primer set. MiXCR, applied by TCRdb to the multiplex PCR reads, yields one record per CDR3 protein. The sample lists about 160,000 distinct CDR3 sequences, around 8.9% occurring once.

The V and J genes are TRBV9 and TRBJ2-3; 12 bases agree with TRBD2. The TCR originated in a woman younger than 30 with Graves' hyperthyroidism that later progressed to Graves' ophthalmopathy. Source material: blood. The DNA of the CDR3 is TGTGCCAGCAGCGCTAGGACTAGCGGGATTAATACGCAGTATTTT. It is translated as CASSARTSGINTQYF.